This TCR beta chain was retrieved from a study of response to subunit inactivated influenza vaccine. This clonotype was counted only a few times. The antigen remains unidentified. TCRdb analysed the RT-PCR reads with MiXCR anew, one entry per CDR3 protein. The sample has about 780,000 distinct CDR3 sequences; under 20% are singletons. CDR3 length: 15 residues. Between the trimmed V and J ends, which lost 1 base and 6 bases, there was a span of 15 bases. The study, taken as a whole, reports: Each seasonal flu vaccination may recruit only limited new T cells, authors suggested.

The sample here was PBMCs from blood, taken roughly 5 days after vaccination. This sequence was found in a man aged 50 to 59 who received an inactivated influenza vaccine. The chain uses TRBV12-3 or TRBV12-4 and TRBJ2-5, with TRBD2 as a possible D gene (6 bases). The CDR3 spells CASSLGRGVRQTQYF. CDR3 in DNA: TGTGCCAGCAGTTTAGGGCGGGGAGTAAGACAGACCCAGTACTTC.